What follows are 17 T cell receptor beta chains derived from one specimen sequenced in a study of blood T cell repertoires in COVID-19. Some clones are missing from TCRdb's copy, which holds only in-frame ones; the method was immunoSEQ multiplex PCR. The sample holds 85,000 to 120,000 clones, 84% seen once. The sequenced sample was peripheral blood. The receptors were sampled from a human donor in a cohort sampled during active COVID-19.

The CDR3 spells CASAGTGTSTDTQYF. CDR3 DNA: TGTGCCAGCGCTGGGACAGGGACTAGCACAGATACGCAGTATTTT. This chain links TRBV2 with TRBJ2-3; 9 bases line up with TRBD1. Germline lookup yields CDR1 SNHLY and CDR2 FYNNEI. V trimming: 8 bases; J trimming: 0 bases; junction bases outside the gene matches: 6. This CDR3 has 15 residues.

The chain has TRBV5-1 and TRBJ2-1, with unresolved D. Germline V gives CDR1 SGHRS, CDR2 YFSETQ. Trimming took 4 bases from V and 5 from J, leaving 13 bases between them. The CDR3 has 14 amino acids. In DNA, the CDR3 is TGCGCCAGCAGCCTGACTCCTTCCAACAATGAGCAGTTCTTC. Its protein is CASSLTPSNNEQFF.

The CDR3 spells CASSLDGGTWANVLTF. The CDR3 DNA reads TGTGCCAGCAGCTTGGATGGGGGCACTTGGGCCAACGTCCTGACTTTC. The V call is TRBV5-5, the J call TRBJ2-6; possible D gene TRBD1, 6 bases. The length of the CDR3 is 16 residues. V was shortened by 0 bases and J by 5 bases, with 12 bases between the two germline ends. Germline CDR1 SGHKS, CDR2 YYEKEE (reference sequence). The whole variable domain, filled in from reference TRBV5-5 and TRBJ2-6, reads DAGVTQSPTHLIKTRGQQVTLRCSPISGHKSVSWYQQVLGQGPQFIFQYYEKEERGRGNFPDRFSARQFPNYSSELNVNALLLGDSALYLCASSLDGGTWANVLTFGAGSRLTVL.

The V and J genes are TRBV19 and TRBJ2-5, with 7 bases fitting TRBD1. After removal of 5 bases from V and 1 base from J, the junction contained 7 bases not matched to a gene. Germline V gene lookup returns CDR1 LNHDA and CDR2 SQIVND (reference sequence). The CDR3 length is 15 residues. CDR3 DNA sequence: TGTGCCAGTAGTCTGCCCGGGACAGCCCAAGAGACCCAGTACTTC. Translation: CASSLPGTAQETQYF. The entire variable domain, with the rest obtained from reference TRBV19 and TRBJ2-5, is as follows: DGGITQSPKYLFRKEGQNVTLSCEQNLNHDAMYWYRQDPGQGLRLIYYSQIVNDFQKGDIAEGYSVSREKKESFPLTVTSAQKNPTAFYLCASSLPGTAQETQYFGPGTRLLVL.

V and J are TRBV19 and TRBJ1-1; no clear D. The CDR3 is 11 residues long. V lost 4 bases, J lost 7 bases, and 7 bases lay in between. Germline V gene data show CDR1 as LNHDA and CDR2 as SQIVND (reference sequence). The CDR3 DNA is TGTGCCAGTAGTAACGGGATTGAAGCTTTCTTT. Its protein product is CASSNGIEAFF.

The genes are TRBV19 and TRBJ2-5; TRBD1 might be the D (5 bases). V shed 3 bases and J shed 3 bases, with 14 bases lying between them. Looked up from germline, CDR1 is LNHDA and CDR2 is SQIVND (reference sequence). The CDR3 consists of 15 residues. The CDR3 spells CASSIPGIGEETQYF. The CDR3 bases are TGTGCCAGTAGTATTCCAGGGATAGGCGAAGAGACCCAGTACTTC.

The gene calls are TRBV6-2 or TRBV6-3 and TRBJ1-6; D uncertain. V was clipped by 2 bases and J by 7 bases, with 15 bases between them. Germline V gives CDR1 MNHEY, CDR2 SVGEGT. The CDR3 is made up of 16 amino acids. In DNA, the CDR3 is TGTGCCAGCAGTTACGGTCGGGGTAGTGTCAATTCACCCCTCCACTTT. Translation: CASSYGRGSVNSPLHF.

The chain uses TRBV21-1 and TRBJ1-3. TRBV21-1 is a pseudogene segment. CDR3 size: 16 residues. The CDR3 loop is CASSKSLRTAGNTIYF. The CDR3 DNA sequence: TGTGCCAGCAGCAAATCCCTGCGAACGGCTGGAAACACCATATATTTT.

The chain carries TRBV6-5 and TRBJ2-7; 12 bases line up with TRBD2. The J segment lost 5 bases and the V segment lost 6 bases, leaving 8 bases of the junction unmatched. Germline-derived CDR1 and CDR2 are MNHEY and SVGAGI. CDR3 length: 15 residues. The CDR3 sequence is CASSLRLAGDHEQYF. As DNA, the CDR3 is TGTGCCAGCAGCCTAAGACTAGCGGGGGATCACGAGCAGTACTTC.

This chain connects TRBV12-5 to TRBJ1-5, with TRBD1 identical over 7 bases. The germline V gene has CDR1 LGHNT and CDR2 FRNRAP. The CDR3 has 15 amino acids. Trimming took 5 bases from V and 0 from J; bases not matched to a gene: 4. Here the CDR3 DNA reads TGTGCTAGTGGTGTGGGACAGACTAGCAATCAGCCCCAGCATTTT. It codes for CASGVGQTSNQPQHF.

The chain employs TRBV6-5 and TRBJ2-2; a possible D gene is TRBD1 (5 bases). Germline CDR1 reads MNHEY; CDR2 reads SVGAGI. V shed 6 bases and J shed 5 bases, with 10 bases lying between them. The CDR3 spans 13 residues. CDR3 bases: TGTGCCAGCAGACAGGCCCGGACCGGGGAGCTGTTTTTT. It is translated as CASRQARTGELFF.

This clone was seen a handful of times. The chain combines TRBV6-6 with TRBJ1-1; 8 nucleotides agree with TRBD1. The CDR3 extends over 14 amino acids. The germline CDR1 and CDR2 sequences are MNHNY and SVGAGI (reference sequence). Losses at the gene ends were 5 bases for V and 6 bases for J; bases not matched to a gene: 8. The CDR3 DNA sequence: TGTGCCAGCAGTAGACAGGGGTCCCGCGCTGAAGCTTTCTTT. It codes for CASSRQGSRAEAFF.

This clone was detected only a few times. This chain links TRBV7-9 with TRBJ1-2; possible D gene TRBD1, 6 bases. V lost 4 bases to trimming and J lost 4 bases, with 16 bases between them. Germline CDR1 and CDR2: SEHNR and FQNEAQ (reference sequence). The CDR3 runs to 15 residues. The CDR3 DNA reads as TGTGCCAGCAGCTCCTTGCAATTGGACAGCTATGGCTACACCTTC. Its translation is CASSSLQLDSYGYTF. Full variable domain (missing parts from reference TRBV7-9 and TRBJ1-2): DTGVSQNPRHKITKRGQNVTFRCDPISEHNRLYWYRQTLGQGPEFLTYFQNEAQLEKSRLLSDRFSAERPKGSFSTLEIQRTEQGDSAMYLCASSSLQLDSYGYTFGSGTRLTVV.

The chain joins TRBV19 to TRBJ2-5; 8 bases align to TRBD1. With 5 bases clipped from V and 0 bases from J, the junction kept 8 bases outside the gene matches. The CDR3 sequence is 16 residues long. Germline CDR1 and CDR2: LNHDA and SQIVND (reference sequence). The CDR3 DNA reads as TGTGCCAGTAGTGCTCTGACAGGGGTTTACCAAGAGACCCAGTACTTC. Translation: CASSALTGVYQETQYF.

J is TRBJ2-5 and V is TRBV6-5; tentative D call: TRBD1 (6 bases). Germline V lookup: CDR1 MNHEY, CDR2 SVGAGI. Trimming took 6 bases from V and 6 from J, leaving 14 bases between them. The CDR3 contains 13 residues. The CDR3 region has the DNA TGTGCCAGCAGGGAGCAGGGGTGGAAGACCCAGTACTTC. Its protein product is CASREQGWKTQYF.

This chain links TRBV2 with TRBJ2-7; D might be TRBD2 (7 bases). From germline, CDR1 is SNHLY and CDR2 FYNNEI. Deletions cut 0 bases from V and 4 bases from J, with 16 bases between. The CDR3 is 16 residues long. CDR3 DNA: TGTGCCAGCAGTGAAGCGATCGGGGGGCGAGTTTACGAGCAGTACTTC. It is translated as CASSEAIGGRVYEQYF.

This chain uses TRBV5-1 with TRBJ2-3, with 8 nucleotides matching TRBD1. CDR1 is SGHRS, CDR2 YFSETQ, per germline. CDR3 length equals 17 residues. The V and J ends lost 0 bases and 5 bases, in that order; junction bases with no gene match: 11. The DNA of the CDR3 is TGCGCCAGCAGCTTGGGAGCAGGGGGCGCGTTTATAGATACGCAGTATTTT. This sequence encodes CASSLGAGGAFIDTQYF. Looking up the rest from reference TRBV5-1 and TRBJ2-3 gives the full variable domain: KAGVTQTPRYLIKTRGQQVTLSCSPISGHRSVSWYQQTPGQGLQFLFEYFSETQRNKGNFPGRFSGRQFSNSRSEMNVSTLELGDSALYLCASSLGAGGAFIDTQYFGPGTRLTVL.